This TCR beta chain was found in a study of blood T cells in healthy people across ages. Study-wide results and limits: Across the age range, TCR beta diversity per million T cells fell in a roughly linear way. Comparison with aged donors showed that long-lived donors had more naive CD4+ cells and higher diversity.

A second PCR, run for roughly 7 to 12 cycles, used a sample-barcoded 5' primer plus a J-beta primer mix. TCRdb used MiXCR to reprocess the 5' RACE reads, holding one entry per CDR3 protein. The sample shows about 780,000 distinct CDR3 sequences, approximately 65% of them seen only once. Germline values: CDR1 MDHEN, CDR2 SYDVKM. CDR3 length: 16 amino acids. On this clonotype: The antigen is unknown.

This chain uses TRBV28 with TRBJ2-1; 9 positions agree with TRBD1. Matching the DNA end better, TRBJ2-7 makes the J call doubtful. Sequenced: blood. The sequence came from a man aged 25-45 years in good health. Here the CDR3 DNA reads TGTGCCACCGCAGGGGGAGACAGGGGGGGATACAATGAGCAGTACTTC. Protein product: CATAGGDRGGYNEQYF.